This passage covers 5 T cell receptor beta chains from one sample sequenced in a study of molecular identifiers for immune sequencing clone quantification. TCRdb called the PCR reads again in MiXCR, with one record for every CDR3 protein. This sample has 400,000 to 600,000 distinct CDR3 sequences; about a fifth occur once, and the top ten carry approximately 0.84%. The sample taken for sequencing was naive CD8+ T cells from blood, with Jurkat cell RNA spiked in. The subset was: FACS-sorted CD8+CD4-CCR7+CD45RA+ naive T cells. The source is a human donor in good health. Some libraries in this study had Jurkat cell RNA spiked in.

The chain employs TRBV29-1 and TRBJ2-7; the D gene is possibly TRBD1 (5 bases). The CDR3 extends over 13 amino acids. V lost 2 bases to trimming and J lost 4 bases, with 12 bases between them. Looked up from germline, CDR1 is SQVTM and CDR2 is ANQGSEA. The CDR3 coding sequence is TGCAGCGTTGAAATGGGGCAGGGTTACGAGCAGTACTTC. It codes for CSVEMGQGYEQYF.

This clonotype came up a few times. The DNA for the CDR3 is TGTGCCAGCAGCGATGACAGGGGGTTGACCGGGGAGCTGTTTTTT. Encoded protein: CASSDDRGLTGELFF. V and J are TRBV9 and TRBJ2-2, with 9 bases matching TRBD1. Germline V gene data show CDR1 as SGDLS and CDR2 as YYNGEE. The CDR3 is made up of 15 amino acids. J was trimmed by 5 bases and V by 3 bases; bases with no gene match: 5.

Ten or more counts support this clonotype. The chain has TRBV7-9 and TRBJ2-3; D is ambiguous. V lost 5 bases and J lost 6, with 9 bases in between. CDR1 SEHNR and CDR2 FQNEAQ come from the germline V gene (reference sequence). The CDR3 has 12 residues. Written as DNA, the CDR3 is TGTGCCAGCAGCATCTGGGCGGATACGCAGTATTTT. Its protein product is CASSIWADTQYF. Full variable domain (remainder filled in from reference TRBV7-9 and TRBJ2-3): DTGVSQNPRHKITKRGQNVTFRCDPISEHNRLYWYRQTLGQGPEFLTYFQNEAQLEKSRLLSDRFSAERPKGSFSTLEIQRTEQGDSAMYLCASSIWADTQYFGPGTRLTVL.

Comments on this clonotype: One end of the junction fails to match germline, which may point to a read error. The chain links TRBV11-3 to TRBJ1-1, with D unresolved. The CDR3 is 13 residues long. CDR1 and CDR2 (germline): SGHNT, YENEEA. DNA of the CDR3: TGTACCAGCACCCCGCTCCCCGGCACTGAAGCTTTCTTT. Amino acid sequence: CTSTPLPGTEAFF. Using reference TRBV11-3 and TRBJ1-1 for the parts outside the CDR3, the full variable domain is EAGVVQSPRYKIIEKKQPVAFWCNPISGHNTLYWYLQNLGQGPELLIRYENEEAVDDSQLPKDRFSAERLKGVDSTLKIQPAELGDSAVYLCTSTPLPGTEAFFGQGTRLTVV.

The chain carries TRBV20-1 and TRBJ1-1, with 8 bases that match TRBD1. V gave up 4 bases and J gave up 3 bases; unmatched junction bases: 7. This CDR3 comprises 14 residues. From germline, CDR1 is DFQATT and CDR2 SNEGSKA (reference sequence). The CDR3 here is CSATADRGDTEAFF. CDR3 in DNA: TGCAGTGCTACCGCCGACAGGGGTGACACTGAAGCTTTCTTT.